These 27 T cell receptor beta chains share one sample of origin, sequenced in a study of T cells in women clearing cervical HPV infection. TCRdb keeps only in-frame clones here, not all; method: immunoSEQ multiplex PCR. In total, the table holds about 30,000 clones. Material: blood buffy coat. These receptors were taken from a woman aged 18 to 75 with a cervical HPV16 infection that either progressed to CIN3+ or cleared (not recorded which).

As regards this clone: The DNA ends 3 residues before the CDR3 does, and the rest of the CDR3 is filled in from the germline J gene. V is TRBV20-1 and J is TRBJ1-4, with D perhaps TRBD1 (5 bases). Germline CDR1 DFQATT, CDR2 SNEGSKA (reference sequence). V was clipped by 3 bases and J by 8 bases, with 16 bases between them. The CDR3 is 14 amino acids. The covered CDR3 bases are TGCAGTGCTAGTTCGGGGGACCGAGGGGAAAAA. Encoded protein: CSASSGDRGEK. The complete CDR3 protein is CSASSGDRGEKLFF.

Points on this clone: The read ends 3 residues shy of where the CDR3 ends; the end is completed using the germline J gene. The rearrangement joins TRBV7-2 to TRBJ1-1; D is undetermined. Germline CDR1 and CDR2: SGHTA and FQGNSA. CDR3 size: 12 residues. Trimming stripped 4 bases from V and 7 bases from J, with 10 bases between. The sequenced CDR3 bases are TGTGCCAGCAGCTACCTGCGGAGTGAA. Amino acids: CASSYLRSE. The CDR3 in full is CASSYLRSEAFF.

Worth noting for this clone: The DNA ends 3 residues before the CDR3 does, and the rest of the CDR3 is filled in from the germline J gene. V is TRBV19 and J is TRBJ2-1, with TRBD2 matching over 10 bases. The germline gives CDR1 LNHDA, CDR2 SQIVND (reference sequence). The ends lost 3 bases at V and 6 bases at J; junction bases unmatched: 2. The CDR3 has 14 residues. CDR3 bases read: TGTGCCAGTAGTATCCTAGCGGGGGCCAATGAG. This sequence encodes CASSILAGANE. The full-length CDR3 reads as CASSILAGANEQFF.

Partial CDR3 DNA: TGTGCCAGCAGTGAATTGGGTCAGGGATCCGAG. This gives the protein CASSELGQGSE. Given in full, the CDR3 is CASSELGQGSEQYF. The rearrangement joins TRBV6-1 to TRBJ2-7, with D possibly being TRBD1 (5 bases). The sequence runs out 3 residues before the end of the CDR3; the remainder is reconstructed from the germline J gene. The CDR3 consists of 14 residues. Germline assignment: CDR1 MNHNS and CDR2 SASEGT. With 2 bases removed from V and 6 bases from J, the gap between germline ends came to 14 bases.

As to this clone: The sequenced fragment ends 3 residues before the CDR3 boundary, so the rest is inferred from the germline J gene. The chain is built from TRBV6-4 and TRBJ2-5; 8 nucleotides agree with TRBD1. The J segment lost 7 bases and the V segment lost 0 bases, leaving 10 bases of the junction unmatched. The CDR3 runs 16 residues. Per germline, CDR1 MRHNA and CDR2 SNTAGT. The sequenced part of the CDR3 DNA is TGTGCCAGCAGTGACTCGTGCAGGGGGCTAGACGGGACC. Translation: CASSDSCRGLDGT. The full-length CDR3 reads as CASSDSCRGLDGTQYF.

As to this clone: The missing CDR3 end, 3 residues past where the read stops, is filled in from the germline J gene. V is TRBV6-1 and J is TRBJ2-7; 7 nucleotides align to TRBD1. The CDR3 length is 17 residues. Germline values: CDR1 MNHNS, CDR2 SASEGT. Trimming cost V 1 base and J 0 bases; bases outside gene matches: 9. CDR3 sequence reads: CASSEVVYRGDSYEQYF. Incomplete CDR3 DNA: TGTGCCAGCAGTGAAGTAGTTTACAGGGGCGACTCCTACGAG.

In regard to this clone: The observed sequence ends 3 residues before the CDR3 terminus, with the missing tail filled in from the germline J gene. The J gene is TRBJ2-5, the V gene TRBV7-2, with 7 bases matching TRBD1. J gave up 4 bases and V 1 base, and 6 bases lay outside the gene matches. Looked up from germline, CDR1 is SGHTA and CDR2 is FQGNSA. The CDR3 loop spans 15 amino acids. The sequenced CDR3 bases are TGTGCCAGCAGCTTAGGAAGGGGGCTATTAGAGACC. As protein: CASSLGRGLLET. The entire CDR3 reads CASSLGRGLLETQYF.

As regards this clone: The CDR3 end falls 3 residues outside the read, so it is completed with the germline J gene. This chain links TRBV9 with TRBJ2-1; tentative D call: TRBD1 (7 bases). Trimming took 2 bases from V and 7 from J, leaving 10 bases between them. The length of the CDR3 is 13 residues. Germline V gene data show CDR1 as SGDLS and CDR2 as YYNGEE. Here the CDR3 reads CASSVSGGNEQFF. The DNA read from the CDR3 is TGTGCCAGCAGCGTCTCAGGGGGGAATGAG.

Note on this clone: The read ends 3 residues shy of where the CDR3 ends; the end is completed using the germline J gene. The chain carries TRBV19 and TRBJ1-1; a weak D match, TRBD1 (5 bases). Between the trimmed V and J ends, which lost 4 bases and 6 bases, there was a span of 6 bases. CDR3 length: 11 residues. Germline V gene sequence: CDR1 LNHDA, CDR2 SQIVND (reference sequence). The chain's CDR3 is CASSKGPEAFF. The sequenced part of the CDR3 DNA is TGTGCCAGTAGTAAGGGGCCTGAA.

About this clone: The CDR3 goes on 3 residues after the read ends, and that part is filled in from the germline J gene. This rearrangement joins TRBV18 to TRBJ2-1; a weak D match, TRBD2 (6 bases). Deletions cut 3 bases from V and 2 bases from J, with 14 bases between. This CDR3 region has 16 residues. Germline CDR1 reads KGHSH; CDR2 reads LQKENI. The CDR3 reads CASSPPGGTTYNEQFF. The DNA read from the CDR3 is TGTGCCAGCTCACCGCCCGGGGGAACCACCTACAATGAG.

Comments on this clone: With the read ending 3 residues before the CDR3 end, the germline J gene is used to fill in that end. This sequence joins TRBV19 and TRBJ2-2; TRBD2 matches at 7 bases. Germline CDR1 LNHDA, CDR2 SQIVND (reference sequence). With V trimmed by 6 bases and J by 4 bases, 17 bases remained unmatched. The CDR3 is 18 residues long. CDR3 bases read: TGTGCCAGTAGCCGAAGACCTCTAGCGGAGCGGGTCACCGGGGAG. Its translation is CASSRRPLAERVTGE. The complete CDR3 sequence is CASSRRPLAERVTGELFF.

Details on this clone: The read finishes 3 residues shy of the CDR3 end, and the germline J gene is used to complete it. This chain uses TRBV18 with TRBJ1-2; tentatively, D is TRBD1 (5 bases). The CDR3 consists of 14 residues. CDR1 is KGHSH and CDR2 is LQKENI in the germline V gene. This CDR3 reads CASSPPQGGADYTF. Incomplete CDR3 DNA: TGTGCCAGCTCACCTCCGCAAGGAGGGGCCGAC.

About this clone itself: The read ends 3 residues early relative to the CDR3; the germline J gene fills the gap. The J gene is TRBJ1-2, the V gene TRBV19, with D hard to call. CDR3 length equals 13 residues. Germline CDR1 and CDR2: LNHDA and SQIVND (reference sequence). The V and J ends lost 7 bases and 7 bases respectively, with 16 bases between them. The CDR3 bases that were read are TGTGCCAGTATCGGTGGCGGGTTTAGTGGC. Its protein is CASIGGGFSG. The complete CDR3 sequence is CASIGGGFSGYTF.

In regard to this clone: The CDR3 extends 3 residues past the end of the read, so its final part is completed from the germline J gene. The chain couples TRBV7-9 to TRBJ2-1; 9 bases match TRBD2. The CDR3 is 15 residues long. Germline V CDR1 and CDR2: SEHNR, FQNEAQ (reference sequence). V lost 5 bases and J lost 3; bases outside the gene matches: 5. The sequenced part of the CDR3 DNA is TGTGCCAGCAGCCCTAGCGGGATAGGCTACAATGAG. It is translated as CASSPSGIGYNE. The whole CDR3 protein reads CASSPSGIGYNEQFF.

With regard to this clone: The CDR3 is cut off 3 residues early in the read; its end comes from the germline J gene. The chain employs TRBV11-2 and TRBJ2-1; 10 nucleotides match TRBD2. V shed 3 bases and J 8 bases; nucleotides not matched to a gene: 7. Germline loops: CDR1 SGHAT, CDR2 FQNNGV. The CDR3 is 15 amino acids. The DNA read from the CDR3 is TGTGCCAGCAGCTTGTCAGCGGGGGGGTTCGATGAG. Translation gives CASSLSAGGFDE. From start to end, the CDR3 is CASSLSAGGFDEQFF. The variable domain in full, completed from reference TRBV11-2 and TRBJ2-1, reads EAGVAQSPRYKIIEKRQSVAFWCNPISGHATLYWYQQILGQGPKLLIQFQNNGVVDDSQLPKDRFSAERLKGVDSTLKIQPAKLEDSAVYLCASSLSAGGFDEQFFGPGTRLTVL.

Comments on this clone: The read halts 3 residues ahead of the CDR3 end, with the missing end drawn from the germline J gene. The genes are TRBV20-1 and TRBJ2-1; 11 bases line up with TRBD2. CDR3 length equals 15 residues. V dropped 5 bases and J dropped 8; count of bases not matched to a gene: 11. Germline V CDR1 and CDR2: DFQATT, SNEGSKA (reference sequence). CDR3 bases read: TGCAGTGCTCCGACGACTAGCGGGAAAGCTGATGAG. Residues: CSAPTTSGKADE. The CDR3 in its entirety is CSAPTTSGKADEQFF.

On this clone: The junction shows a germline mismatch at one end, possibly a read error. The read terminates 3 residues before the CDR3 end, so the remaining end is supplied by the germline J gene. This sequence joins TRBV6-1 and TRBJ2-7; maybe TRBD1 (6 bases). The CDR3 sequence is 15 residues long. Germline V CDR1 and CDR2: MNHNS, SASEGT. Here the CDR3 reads CASREGMDRVYEQYF. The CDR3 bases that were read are TGTGCCAGCAGGGAAGGGATGGACAGAGTGTACGAG.

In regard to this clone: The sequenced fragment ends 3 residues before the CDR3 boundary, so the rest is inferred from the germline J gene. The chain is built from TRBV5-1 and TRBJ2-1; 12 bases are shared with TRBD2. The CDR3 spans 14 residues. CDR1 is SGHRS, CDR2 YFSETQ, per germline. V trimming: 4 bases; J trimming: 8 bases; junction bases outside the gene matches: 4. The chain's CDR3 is CASSPTSGSHEQFF. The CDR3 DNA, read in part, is TGCGCCAGCAGCCCGACTAGCGGGAGCCATGAG.

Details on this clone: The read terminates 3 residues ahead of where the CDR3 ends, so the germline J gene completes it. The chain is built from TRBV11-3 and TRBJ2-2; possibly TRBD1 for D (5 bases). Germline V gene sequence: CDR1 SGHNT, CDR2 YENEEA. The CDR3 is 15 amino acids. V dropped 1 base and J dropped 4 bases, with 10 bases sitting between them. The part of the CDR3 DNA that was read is TGTGCCAGCAGCTTAGTTTACGACAGCACCGGGGAG. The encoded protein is CASSLVYDSTGE. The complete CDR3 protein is CASSLVYDSTGELFF.

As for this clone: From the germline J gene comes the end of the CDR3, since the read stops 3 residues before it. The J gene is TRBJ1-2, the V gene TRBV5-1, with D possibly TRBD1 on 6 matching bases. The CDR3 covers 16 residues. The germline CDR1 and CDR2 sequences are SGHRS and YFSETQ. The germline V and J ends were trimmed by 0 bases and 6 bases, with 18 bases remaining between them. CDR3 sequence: CASSLAFWQGSDGYTF. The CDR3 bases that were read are TGCGCCAGCAGCTTGGCCTTTTGGCAGGGGAGCGATGGC.

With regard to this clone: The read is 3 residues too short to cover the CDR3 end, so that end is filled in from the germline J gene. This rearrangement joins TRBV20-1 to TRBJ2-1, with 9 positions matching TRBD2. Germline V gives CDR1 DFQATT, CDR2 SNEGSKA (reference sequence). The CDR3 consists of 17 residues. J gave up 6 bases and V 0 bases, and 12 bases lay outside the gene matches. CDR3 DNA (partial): TGCAGTGCTAGAGATCGCGGGAGGGCCGTTTTCCTCAATGAG. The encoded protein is CSARDRGRAVFLNE. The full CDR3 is CSARDRGRAVFLNEQFF.

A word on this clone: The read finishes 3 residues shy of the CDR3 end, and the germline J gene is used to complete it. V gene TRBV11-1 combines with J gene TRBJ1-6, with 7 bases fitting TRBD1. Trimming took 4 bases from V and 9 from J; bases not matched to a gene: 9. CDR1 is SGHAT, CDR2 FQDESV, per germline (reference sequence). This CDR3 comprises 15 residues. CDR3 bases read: TGTGCCAGCAGCTACCGGGACAGCCCGAGTTCACCC. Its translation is CASSYRDSPSSP. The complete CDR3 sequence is CASSYRDSPSSPLHF.

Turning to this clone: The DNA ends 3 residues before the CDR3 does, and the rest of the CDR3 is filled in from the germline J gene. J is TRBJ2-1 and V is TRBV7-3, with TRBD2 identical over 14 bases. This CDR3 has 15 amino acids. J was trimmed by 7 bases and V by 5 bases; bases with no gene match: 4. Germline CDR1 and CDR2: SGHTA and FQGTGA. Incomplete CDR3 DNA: TGTGCCAGCAGCCAGACTAGCGGGAGGGCAAATGAG. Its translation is CASSQTSGRANE. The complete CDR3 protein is CASSQTSGRANEQFF.

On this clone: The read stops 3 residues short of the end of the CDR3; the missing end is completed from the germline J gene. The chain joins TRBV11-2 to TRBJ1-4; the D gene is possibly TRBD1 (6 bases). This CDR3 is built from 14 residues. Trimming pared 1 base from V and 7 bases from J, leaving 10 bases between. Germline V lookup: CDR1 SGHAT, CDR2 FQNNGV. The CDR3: CASSLGGGGEKLFF. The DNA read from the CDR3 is TGTGCCAGCAGCTTAGGGGGGGGCGGTGAAAAA.

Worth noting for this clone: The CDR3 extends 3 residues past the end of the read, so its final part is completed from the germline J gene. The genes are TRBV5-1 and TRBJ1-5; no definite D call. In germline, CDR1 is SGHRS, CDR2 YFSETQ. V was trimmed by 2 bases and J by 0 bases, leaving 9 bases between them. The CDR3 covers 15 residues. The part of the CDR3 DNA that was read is TGCGCCAGCAGCTTAGGTTTCAATAGCAATCAGCCC. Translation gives CASSLGFNSNQP. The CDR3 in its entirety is CASSLGFNSNQPQHF.

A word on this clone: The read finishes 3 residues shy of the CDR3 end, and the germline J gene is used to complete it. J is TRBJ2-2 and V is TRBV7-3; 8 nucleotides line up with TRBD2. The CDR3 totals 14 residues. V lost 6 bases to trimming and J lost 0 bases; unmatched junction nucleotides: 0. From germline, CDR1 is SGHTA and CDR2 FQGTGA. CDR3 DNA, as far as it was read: TGTGCCAGCAGTAGCGGGGCGAACACCGGGGAG. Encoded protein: CASSSGANTGE. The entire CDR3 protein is CASSSGANTGELFF. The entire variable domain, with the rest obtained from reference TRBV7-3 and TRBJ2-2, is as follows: GAGVSQTPSNKVTEKGKYVELRCDPISGHTALYWYRQSLGQGPEFLIYFQGTGAADDSGLPNDRFFAVRPEGSVSTLKIQRTERGDSAVYLCASSSGANTGELFFGEGSRLTVL.

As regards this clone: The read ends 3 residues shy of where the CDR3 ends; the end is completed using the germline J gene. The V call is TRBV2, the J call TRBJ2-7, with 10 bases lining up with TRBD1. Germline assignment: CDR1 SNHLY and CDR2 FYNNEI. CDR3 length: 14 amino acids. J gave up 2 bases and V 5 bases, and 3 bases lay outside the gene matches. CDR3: CASSPGTGAYEQYF. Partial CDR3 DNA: TGTGCCAGCAGTCCCGGGACAGGGGCCTACGAG.